This TCR beta chain was sequenced during a study of CD8 T cells in Susac syndrome. An amount of RNA that ranged from roughly 0.45 to 1 ug was reverse transcribed with random hexamers. TCRdb re-analysed the immunoSEQ multiplex PCR reads in MiXCR, keeping a single row per CDR3 protein. The data contain 150,000 or so distinct CDR3 sequences, roughly 95% of them seen just once; the ten biggest clones take up 0.16%. The V and J ends lost 0 bases and 9 bases respectively, with 12 bases between them. Germline CDR1 reads SGHDN; CDR2 reads FVKESK. CDR3 length: 14 amino acids. Sequencing was done on a sample of CD4+ T cells from PBMCs. The sequence derives from a human donor with Susac syndrome. This chain links TRBV14 with TRBJ2-1; tentatively, D is TRBD1 or TRBD2 (5 bases each). CDR3 region: CASSQDLRGGEQFF. Here the CDR3 DNA reads TGTGCCAGCAGCCAAGATTTGAGGGGTGGTGAGCAGTTCTTC.